Each of the 15 T cell receptor beta chains below was sequenced from the same sample in a study of CD8+ T cells in alopecia areata. Sequencing relied on a cDNA template that was reverse transcribed from extracted RNA. Clones were read by immunoSEQ multiplex PCR, and TCRdb kept only the in-frame ones, dropping some. This sample has over 5,500 clones, each found more than once. Cell sorting was performed on pooled cutaneous lymph node cells with CD4, CD8alpha, NKG2D, NKG2ACE and other markers. The source material was CD8+ T cells sorted from a lymph node. These receptors were collected from a C3H/HeJ mouse with alopecia areata. The MHC haplotype of the strain is H2-k.

In its sample, this clone was seen many times. Genes and germline are mouse. The read falls 4 residues short of the CDR3 end, and the missing part is taken from the germline J gene. The chain links TRBV1 to TRBJ2-3; 8 bases align to TRBD1. V shed 1 base, J shed 1 base, and the junction held 4 bases outside the gene matches. CDR3 length: 16 amino acids. CDR1 is NSQYPW, CDR2 LRSPGD, per germline (reference sequence). The covered CDR3 bases are TGCACCTGCAGTGCAGGGACAGGGTTGGGTGCAGAA. Encoded protein: CTCSAGTGLGAE. The complete CDR3 protein is CTCSAGTGLGAETLYF.

This clone was counted many times. Germline and genes here are mouse. The sequenced fragment ends 4 residues before the CDR3 boundary, so the rest is inferred from the germline J gene. V gene TRBV1 combines with J gene TRBJ2-3; 8 bases agree with TRBD2. J was trimmed by 0 bases and V by 0 bases; bases with no gene match: 5. CDR3 length equals 17 residues. The germline V gene has CDR1 NSQYPW and CDR2 LRSPGD (reference sequence). This chain's CDR3 is CTCSADLWGASAETLYF. The CDR3 DNA, read in part, is TGCACCTGCAGTGCAGATCTCTGGGGGGCGAGTGCAGAA.

This clone ranks as medium-sized (0.01 to 0.1%). The genes are named according to mouse. The read stops 4 residues short of the end of the CDR3; the missing end is completed from the germline J gene. The rearrangement joins TRBV13-2 to TRBJ2-5; D gene unclear. The CDR3 runs to 11 residues. The germline V gene has CDR1 NNHNN and CDR2 SYGAGS (reference sequence). The CDR3 sequence is CASGHKDTQYF. CDR3 DNA (partial): TGTGCCAGCGGCCATAAAGAC.

Many counts were recorded for this clone. Mouse names are used for the genes. The sequenced fragment ends 4 residues before the CDR3 boundary, so the rest is inferred from the germline J gene. J is TRBJ1-1 and V is TRBV16; 7 bases line up with TRBD1. Germline-derived CDR1 and CDR2 are SGHSA and FRNQAP. V shed 1 base, J shed 0 bases, and the junction held 2 bases outside the gene matches. CDR3 length: 15 residues. The chain's CDR3 is CASSLADRANTEVFF. Incomplete CDR3 DNA: TGTGCAAGCAGCTTAGCCGACAGGGCAAACACA.

At least ten counts were recorded for this clone. The germline and genes are mouse ones. The read ends 4 residues early relative to the CDR3; the germline J gene fills the gap. This rearrangement joins TRBV1 to TRBJ2-1; maybe TRBD2 (6 bases). Deletions cut 0 bases from V and 3 bases from J, with 6 bases between. This CDR3 has 14 amino acids. Germline values: CDR1 NSQYPW, CDR2 LRSPGD (reference sequence). This chain's CDR3 is CTCSADWGYAEQFF. The CDR3 bases that were read are TGCACCTGCAGTGCAGACTGGGGCTATGCT. The whole variable domain, filled in from reference TRBV1 and TRBJ2-1, reads VTLLEQNPRWRLVPRGQAVNLRCILKNSQYPWMSWYQQDLQKQLQWLFTLRSPGDKEVKSLPGADYLATRVTDTELRLQVANMSQGRTLYCTCSADWGYAEQFFGPGTRLTVL.

This clone is medium-sized (0.01 to 0.1%) in the sample. Gene names follow the mouse nomenclature. The read is 4 residues too short to cover the CDR3 end, so that end is filled in from the germline J gene. The rearrangement links TRBV1 to TRBJ2-3; D perhaps matches TRBD2 (5 bases). The CDR3 length is 14 residues. Germline CDR1 is NSQYPW and CDR2 is LRSPGD (reference sequence). V lost 0 bases and J lost 1, with 5 bases in between. The CDR3 DNA, read in part, is TGCACCTGCAGTGCAGATGGGGGTGCAGAA. Residues: CTCSADGGAE. The entire CDR3 is CTCSADGGAETLYF. Variable domain in full (rest from reference TRBV1 and TRBJ2-3): VTLLEQNPRWRLVPRGQAVNLRCILKNSQYPWMSWYQQDLQKQLQWLFTLRSPGDKEVKSLPGADYLATRVTDTELRLQVANMSQGRTLYCTCSADGGAETLYFGSGTRLTVL.

This clone was seen more than once but under ten times. These gene names are mouse names. The DNA ends 4 residues before the CDR3 does, and the rest of the CDR3 is filled in from the germline J gene. The rearrangement uses TRBV19 and TRBJ1-2; no reliable D call. V was clipped by 0 bases and J by 0 bases, with 3 bases between them. Germline V CDR1 and CDR2: FNHDT, SITEND (reference sequence). CDR3 length equals 13 residues. The CDR3 region is CASSIDTNSDYTF. Partial CDR3 DNA: TGTGCCAGCAGTATAGACACAAACTCC.

The table lists this clone with many counts. The genes and germline here are from mouse. The read ends 4 residues shy of where the CDR3 ends; the end is completed using the germline J gene. The chain uses TRBV5 and TRBJ1-1; a weak D match, TRBD1 (5 bases). Trimming shortened V by 3 bases and J by 0 bases, and 11 bases separated the two germline ends. CDR1 is LGHNA, CDR2 YNLKQL, per germline (reference sequence). The CDR3 spans 15 residues. The DNA read from the CDR3 is TGTGCCAGCAGCCAGAGGACAAGGCCAAACACA. Protein product: CASSQRTRPNT. The CDR3 reads in full as CASSQRTRPNTEVFF.

This clone was seen repeatedly, ten times or more. Each gene name is a mouse one. Sequencing ends 4 residues short of the CDR3 end; the germline J gene provides the rest. The rearrangement joins TRBV13-1 to TRBJ2-7, with 8 bases fitting TRBD2. Unmatched junction bases numbered 8, after V lost 3 bases and J lost 3 bases. The CDR3 sequence is 15 residues long. Germline-derived CDR1 and CDR2 are NSHNY and SYGAGN. The CDR3 DNA, read in part, is TGTGCCAGCAGTGGGAATCTGGGGGGCTTCTAT. This codes for CASSGNLGGFY. The CDR3 as a whole reads CASSGNLGGFYEQYF.

The table lists this clone with many counts. Gene labels here are mouse ones. Read data end 4 residues before the CDR3 end; the end is taken from the germline J gene. V usage is TRBV1 and J usage is TRBJ2-5, with D hard to call. Germline V gene lookup returns CDR1 NSQYPW and CDR2 LRSPGD (reference sequence). Between the trimmed V and J ends, which lost 0 bases and 0 bases, there was a span of 7 bases. CDR3 length: 15 amino acids. The DNA read from the CDR3 is TGCACCTGCAGTGCAGAGGTCCAAAACCAAGAC. It specifies CTCSAEVQNQD. The complete CDR3 sequence is CTCSAEVQNQDTQYF.

About this clone: Germline and genes: mouse. The read halts 4 residues ahead of the CDR3 end, with the missing end drawn from the germline J gene. The rearrangement links TRBV1 to TRBJ2-1; weak D call: TRBD1 (5 bases). Germline values: CDR1 NSQYPW, CDR2 LRSPGD (reference sequence). The CDR3 length is 13 residues. V gave up 2 bases and J gave up 5 bases, with 7 bases separating them. The chain's CDR3 is CTCSASRDAEQFF. The part of the CDR3 DNA that was read is TGCACCTGCAGTGCATCCAGGGATGCT.

This clone was seen more than once but under ten times. The germline and genes are mouse ones. The CDR3 goes on 4 residues after the read ends, and that part is filled in from the germline J gene. The chain is built from TRBV19 and TRBJ1-1; 8 bases are a match to TRBD1. The CDR3 spans 14 residues. The germline V gene has CDR1 FNHDT and CDR2 SITEND (reference sequence). Trimming removed 4 bases from V and 1 base from J; junction bases left unmatched: 3. CDR3 loop: CASSFGTGNTEVFF. The CDR3 bases that were read are TGTGCCAGCAGTTTCGGGACAGGGAACACA.

This clone was counted ten times or more. The listed genes are named as in mouse. Read sequence stops 4 residues before the CDR3 end, and the germline J gene provides the missing end. This chain uses TRBV13-3 with TRBJ2-3; 11 bases align to TRBD1. CDR3 length equals 16 residues. CDR1 is NNHDY, CDR2 SYVADS, per germline. J was trimmed by 2 bases and V by 0 bases; bases with no gene match: 2. CDR3 residues: CASSDDGQGAAETLYF. The DNA read from the CDR3 is TGTGCCAGCAGTGATGATGGACAGGGGGCTGCAGAA.

This clone was seen many times. All gene names here are mouse names. The sequence runs out 3 residues before the end of the CDR3; the remainder is reconstructed from the germline J gene. J is TRBJ1-6 and V is TRBV13-1; 8 bases agree with TRBD1. TRBJ1-6 is filed as an ORF, its function uncertain. The germline gives CDR1 NSHNY, CDR2 SYGAGN. This CDR3 has 15 residues. V lost 0 bases to trimming and J lost 6 bases; unmatched junction nucleotides: 2. The CDR3 DNA, read in part, is TGTGCCAGCAGTGATGCAGGACAGGGTAATTCGCCC. This gives the protein CASSDAGQGNSP. The full CDR3 protein is CASSDAGQGNSPLYF.

About this clone: The gene names here belong to mouse. The read gets to within 4 residues of the CDR3 end, and the germline J gene fills in the rest. V and J are TRBV31 and TRBJ2-3; 9 nucleotides match TRBD1. Germline V gene lookup returns CDR1 GKSSPN and CDR2 SITVG. J was trimmed by 3 bases and V by 1 base; bases with no gene match: 2. The CDR3 has 14 residues. The CDR3 DNA, read in part, is TGTGCCTGGAGTCCCACAGGGGGCGCAGAA. This codes for CAWSPTGGAE. In full, the CDR3 reads CAWSPTGGAETLYF.